The clone carrying this T cell receptor (beta chain) came up many times. TCRdb re-called the 5' RACE reads with MiXCR, one entry per CDR3 protein. The sample lists approximately 230,000 distinct CDR3 sequences, 15% to 20% occurring once. The record originates from a study of T-cell memory formation after mild COVID-19. The specimen sequenced was PBMCs or a T cell subset sorted from them (not recorded which). The sequence was obtained from a young man who had mild COVID-19 (a few samples of this study predate the infection). Cell type and time point are not known.

In DNA form, the CDR3 reads TGTGCCAGCAGTCCACGACAGGGGCCCTCCTACGAGCAGTACTTC. Its protein product is CASSPRQGPSYEQYF. The chain employs TRBV6-6 and TRBJ2-7; 8 bases line up with TRBD1. The CDR3 has 15 residues. V trimming: 5 bases; J trimming: 0 bases; junction bases outside the gene matches: 6. Germline-derived CDR1 and CDR2 are MNHNY and SVGAGI (reference sequence).